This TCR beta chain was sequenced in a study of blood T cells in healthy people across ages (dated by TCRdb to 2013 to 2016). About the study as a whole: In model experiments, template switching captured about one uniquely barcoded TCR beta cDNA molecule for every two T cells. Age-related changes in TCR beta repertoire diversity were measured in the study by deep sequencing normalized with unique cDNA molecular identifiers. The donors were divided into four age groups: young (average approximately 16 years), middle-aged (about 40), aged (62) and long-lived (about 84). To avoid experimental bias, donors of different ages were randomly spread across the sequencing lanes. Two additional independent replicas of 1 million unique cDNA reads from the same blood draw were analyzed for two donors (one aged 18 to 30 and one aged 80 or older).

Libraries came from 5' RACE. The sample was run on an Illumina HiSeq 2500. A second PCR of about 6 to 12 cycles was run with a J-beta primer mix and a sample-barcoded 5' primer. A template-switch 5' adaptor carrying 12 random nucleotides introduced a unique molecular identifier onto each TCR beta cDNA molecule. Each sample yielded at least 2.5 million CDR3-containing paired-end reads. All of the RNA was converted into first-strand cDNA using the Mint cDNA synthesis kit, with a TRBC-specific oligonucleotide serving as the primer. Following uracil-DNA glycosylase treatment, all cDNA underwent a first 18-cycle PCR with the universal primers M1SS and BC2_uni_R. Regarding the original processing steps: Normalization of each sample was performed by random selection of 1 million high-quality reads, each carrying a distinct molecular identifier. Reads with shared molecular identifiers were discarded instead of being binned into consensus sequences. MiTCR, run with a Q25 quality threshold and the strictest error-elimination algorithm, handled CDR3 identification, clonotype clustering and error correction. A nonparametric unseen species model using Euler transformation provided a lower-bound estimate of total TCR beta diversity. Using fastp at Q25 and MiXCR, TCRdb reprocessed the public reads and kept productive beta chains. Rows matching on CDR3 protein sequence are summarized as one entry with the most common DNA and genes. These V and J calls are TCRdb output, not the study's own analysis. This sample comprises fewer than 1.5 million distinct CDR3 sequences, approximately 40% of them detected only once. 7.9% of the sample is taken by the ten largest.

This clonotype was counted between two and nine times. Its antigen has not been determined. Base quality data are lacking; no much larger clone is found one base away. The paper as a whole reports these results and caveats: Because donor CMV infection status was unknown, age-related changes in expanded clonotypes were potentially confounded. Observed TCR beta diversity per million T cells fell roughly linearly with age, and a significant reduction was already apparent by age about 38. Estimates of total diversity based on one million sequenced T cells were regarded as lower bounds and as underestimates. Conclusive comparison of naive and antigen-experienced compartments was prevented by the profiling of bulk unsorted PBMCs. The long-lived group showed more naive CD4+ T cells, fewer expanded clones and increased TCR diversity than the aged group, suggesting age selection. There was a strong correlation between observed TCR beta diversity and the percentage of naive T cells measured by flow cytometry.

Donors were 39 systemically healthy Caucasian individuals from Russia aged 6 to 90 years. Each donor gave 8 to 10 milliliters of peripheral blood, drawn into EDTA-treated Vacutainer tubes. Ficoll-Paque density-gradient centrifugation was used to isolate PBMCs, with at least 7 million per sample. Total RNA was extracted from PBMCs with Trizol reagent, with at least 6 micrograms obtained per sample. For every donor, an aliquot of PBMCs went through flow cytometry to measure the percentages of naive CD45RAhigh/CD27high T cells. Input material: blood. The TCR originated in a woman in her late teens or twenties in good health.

CDR3 loop: CSVVTGPAFF. The sequenced DNA: TGCAGCGTCGTAACAGGGCCAGCTTTCTTT. The rearranged segments are TRBV29-1 and TRBJ1-1; TRBD1 is perhaps the D gene, given 6 matching bases. Taken from the germline V gene, the CDR1 and CDR2 loops are SQVTM and ANQGSEA. Including the terminal cysteine and phenylalanine, the CDR3 comprises 10 residues. Only the CDR3 DNA stays, 30 bases, in frame from base 1. V loses 6 bases of germline sequence and J loses 10 bases, and the interval between the two ends is 12 bases.